This T cell receptor beta chain was retrieved from a study of shared clonotypes between healthy human individuals. The V segment lost 3 bases and the J segment 7 bases; nucleotides outside the gene matches: 10. Per germline, CDR1 KGHSH and CDR2 LQKENI. The CDR3 spans 16 residues. None of the donors, who were healthy HIV-negative adults, had recently had acute infections or vaccinations. TCRdb's copy holds only in-frame clones and misses some; the assay was immunoSEQ multiplex PCR. The profile covers 1.5 million to 1.9 million clones, with approximately 98% appearing a single time and about 0.45% taken by the ten largest.

The specimen was naive CD4+ T cells sorted from blood. Subset of the sample: CD45RA+ positively selected. This sequence originates from a man aged 30-40 years in good health. V and J are TRBV18 and TRBJ2-1; 9 positions agree with TRBD2. DNA of the CDR3: TGTGCCAGCTCACCCCTACCTAGCGGGGTTTTGAATGAGCAGTTCTTC. Protein: CASSPLPSGVLNEQFF.